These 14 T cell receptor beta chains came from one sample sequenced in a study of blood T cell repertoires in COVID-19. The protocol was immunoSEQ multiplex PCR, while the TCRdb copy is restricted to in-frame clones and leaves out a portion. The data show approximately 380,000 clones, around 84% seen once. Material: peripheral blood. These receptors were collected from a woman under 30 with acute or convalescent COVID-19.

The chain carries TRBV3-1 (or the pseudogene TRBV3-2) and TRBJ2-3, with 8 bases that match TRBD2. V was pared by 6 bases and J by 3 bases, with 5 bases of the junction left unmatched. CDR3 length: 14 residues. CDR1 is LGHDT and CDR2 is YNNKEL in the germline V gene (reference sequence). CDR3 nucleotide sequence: TGTGCCAGCAGGAGCGGGAGTAAGACAGATACGCAGTATTTT. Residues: CASRSGSKTDTQYF.

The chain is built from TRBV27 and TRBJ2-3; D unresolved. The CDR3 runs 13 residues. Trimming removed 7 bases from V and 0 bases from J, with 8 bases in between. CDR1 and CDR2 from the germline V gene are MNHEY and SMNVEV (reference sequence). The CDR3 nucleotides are TGTGCCAGCAAGATCGGGAGCACAGATACGCAGTATTTT. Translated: CASKIGSTDTQYF.

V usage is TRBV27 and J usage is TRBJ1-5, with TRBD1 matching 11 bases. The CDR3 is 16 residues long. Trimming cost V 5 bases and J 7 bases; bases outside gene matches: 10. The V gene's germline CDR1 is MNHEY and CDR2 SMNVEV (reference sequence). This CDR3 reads CASSAFGTGGRQPQHF. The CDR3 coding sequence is TGTGCCAGCAGTGCCTTTGGGACAGGGGGACGGCAGCCCCAGCATTTT.

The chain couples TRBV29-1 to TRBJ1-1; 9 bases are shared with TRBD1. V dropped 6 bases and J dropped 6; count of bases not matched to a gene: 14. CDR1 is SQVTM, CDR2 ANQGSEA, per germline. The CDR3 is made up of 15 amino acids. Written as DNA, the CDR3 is TGCAGCGTGCACGCATCCGGGACAGGGACCGCTGAAGCTTTCTTT. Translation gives CSVHASGTGTAEAFF.

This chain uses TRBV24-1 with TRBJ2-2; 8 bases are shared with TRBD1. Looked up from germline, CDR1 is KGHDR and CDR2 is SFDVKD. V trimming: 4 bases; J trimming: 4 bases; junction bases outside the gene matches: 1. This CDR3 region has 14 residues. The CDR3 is CATSEDRVTGELFF. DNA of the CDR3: TGTGCCACCAGTGAGGACAGGGTCACCGGGGAGCTGTTTTTT.

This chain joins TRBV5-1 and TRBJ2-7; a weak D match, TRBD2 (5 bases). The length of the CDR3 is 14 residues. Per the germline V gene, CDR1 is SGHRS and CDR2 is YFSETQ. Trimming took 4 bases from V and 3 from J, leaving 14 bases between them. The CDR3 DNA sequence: TGCGCCAGCAGCGCGACCGGGAATCACTACGAGCAGTACTTC. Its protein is CASSATGNHYEQYF.

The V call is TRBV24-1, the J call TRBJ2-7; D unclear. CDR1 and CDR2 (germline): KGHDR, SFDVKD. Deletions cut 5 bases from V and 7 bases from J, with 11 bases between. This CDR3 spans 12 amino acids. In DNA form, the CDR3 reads TGTGCCACCAGTGCATTGGGCCAGGAGCAGTACTTC. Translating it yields CATSALGQEQYF.

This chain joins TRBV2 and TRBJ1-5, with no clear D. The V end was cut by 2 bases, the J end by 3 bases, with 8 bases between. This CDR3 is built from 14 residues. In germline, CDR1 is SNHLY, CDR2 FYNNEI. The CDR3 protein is CASSENPYNQPQHF. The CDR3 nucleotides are TGTGCCAGCAGTGAAAACCCCTACAATCAGCCCCAGCATTTT.

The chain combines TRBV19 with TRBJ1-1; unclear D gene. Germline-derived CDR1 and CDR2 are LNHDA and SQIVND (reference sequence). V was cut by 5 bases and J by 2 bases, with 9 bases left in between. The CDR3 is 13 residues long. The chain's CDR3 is CASSLGPNTEAFF. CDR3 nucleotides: TGTGCCAGTAGTCTAGGGCCCAACACTGAAGCTTTCTTT.

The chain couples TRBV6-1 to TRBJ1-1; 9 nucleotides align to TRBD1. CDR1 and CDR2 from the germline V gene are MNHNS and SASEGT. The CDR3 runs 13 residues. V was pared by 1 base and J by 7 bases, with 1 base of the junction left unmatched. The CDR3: CASSEVTGGEAFF. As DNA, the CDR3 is TGTGCCAGCAGTGAAGTGACAGGGGGTGAAGCTTTCTTT.

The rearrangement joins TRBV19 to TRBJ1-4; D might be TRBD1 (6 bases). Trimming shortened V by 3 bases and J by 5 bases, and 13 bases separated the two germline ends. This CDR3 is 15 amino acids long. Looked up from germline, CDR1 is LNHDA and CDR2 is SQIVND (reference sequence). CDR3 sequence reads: CASSIGTLMNEKLFF. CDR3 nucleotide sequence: TGTGCCAGTAGTATCGGGACACTCATGAATGAAAAACTGTTTTTT.

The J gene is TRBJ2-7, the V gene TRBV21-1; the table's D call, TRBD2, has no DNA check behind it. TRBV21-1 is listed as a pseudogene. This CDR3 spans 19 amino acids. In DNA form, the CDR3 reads TGTGCCAGCAGCATGCGAAGGGGACTAGCGGGGGCGTTAACCTACGAGCAGTACTTC. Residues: CASSMRRGLAGALTYEQYF.

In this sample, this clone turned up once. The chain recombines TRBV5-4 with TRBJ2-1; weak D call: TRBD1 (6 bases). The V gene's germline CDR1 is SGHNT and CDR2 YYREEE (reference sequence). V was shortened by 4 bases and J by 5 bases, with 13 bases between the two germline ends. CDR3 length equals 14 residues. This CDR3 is CASSLWTVNNEQFF. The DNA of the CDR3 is TGTGCCAGCAGCCTCTGGACAGTCAACAATGAGCAGTTCTTC.

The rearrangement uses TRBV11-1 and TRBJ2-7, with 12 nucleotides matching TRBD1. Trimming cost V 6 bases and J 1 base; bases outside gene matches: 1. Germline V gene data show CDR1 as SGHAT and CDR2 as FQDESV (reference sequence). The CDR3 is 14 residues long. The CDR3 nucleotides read TGTGCCAGCAGGGGACAGGGGGCTTCCTACGAGCAGTACTTC. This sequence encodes CASRGQGASYEQYF.